The text below deals with one T cell receptor (beta chain). The antigen remains unidentified. Sequenced by immunoSEQ multiplex PCR; TCRdb stores in-frame clones only, minus some. The sample contains some 150,000 clones, more than 75% of which appear only once. This sample is drawn from a study of T cell responses to AZD1222 COVID-19 vaccine. Study-wide results and limits: The donor cohort was predominantly white British with a female majority, and clonal diversity may have been underestimated. The peak T cell response came first, and repertoires were sampled only after it. Spike-specific TCR repertoires showed rising breadth and depth after two AZD1222 doses. Regions 160-218 and 743-854 held dominance among vaccine-associated CD4 TCRs, which spanned spike.

The CDR3 length is 13 residues. The sequence was obtained from an adult in good health. This material consisted of peripheral blood, taken on day 0 of MenACWY control vaccination. J is TRBJ2-4 and V is TRBV21-1; TRBD2 is the table's D call and was not checked against the DNA. TRBV21-1 is designated a pseudogene. The CDR3 loop reads CASVGGSQNIQYF. The CDR3 DNA sequence: TGTGCCAGCGTCGGAGGCAGCCAAAACATTCAGTACTTC.